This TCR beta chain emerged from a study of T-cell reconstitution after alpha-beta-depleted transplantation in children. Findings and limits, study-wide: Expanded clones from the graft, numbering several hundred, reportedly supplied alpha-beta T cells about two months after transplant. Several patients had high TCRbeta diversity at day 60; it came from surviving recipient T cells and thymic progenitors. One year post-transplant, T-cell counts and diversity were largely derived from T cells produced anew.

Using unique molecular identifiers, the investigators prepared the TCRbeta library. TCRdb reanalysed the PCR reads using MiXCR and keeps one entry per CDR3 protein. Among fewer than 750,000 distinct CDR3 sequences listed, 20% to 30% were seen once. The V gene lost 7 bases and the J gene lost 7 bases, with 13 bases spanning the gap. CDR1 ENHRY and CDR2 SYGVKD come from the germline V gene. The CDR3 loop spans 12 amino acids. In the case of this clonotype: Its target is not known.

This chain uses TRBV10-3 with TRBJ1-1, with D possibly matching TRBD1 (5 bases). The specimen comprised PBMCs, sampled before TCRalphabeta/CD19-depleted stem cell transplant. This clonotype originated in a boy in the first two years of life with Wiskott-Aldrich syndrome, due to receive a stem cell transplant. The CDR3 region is CAITDGDGEAFF. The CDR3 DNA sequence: TGTGCCATCACTGACGGGGACGGTGAAGCTTTCTTT.